A single sample gave rise to the 6 T cell receptor beta chains below, sequenced in a study of blood T cell repertoires in COVID-19. The repertoire was sequenced with immunoSEQ multiplex PCR; TCRdb's copy has only in-frame clones and lacks some. This table holds 130,000 or so clones, roughly 86% found once. What was sequenced was peripheral blood. The receptor set was obtained from a woman between 65 and 79 years old with COVID-19, enrolled during active disease.

The chain combines TRBV28 with TRBJ2-2, with unresolved D. CDR3 length: 15 amino acids. V shed 2 bases and J shed 4 bases, with 11 bases lying between them. CDR1 is MDHEN and CDR2 is SYDVKM in the germline V gene. DNA for the CDR3: TGTGCCAGCAGTTTAGTGCGGCCGGGCACCGGGGAGCTGTTTTTT. Translated: CASSLVRPGTGELFF. Combining the CDR3 with reference TRBV28 and TRBJ2-2 gives the whole variable domain DVKVTQSSRYLVKRTGEKVFLECVQDMDHENMFWYRQDPGLGLRLIYFSYDVKMKEKGDIPEGYSVSREKKERFSLILESASTNQTSMYLCASSLVRPGTGELFFGEGSRLTVL.

This clone was found once. The CDR3 region is CASSSTGGFGEQYF. CDR3 coding DNA: TGTGCCAGCAGCTCGACAGGGGGATTTGGCGAGCAGTACTTC. The V call is TRBV6-5, the J call TRBJ2-7, with 9 bases that match TRBD1. J lost 6 bases, V lost 6 bases, and 9 bases had no gene match. The CDR3 is made up of 14 amino acids. The V gene's germline CDR1 is MNHEY and CDR2 SVGAGI.

The genes are TRBV4-1 and TRBJ2-3; TRBD2 aligns across 14 bases. There are 17 residues in the CDR3. Looked up from germline, CDR1 is MGHRA and CDR2 is YSYEKL. The junction had 7 bases not matched to a gene; V was cut back by 3 bases and J by 5 bases. CDR3 DNA sequence: TGCGCCAGCAGCCACCCGACTAGCGGGGGGGGTATAGATACGCAGTATTTT. Its translation is CASSHPTSGGGIDTQYF.

The chain recombines TRBV18 with TRBJ1-3; no reliable D call. Germline V CDR1 and CDR2: KGHSH, LQKENI. CDR3 length equals 15 residues. V lost 10 bases to trimming and J lost 1 base, with 17 bases between them. CDR3 residues: CATPVVSASGNTIYF. Written as DNA, the CDR3 is TGTGCCACCCCTGTAGTGAGTGCTTCTGGAAACACCATATATTTT.

The CDR3 loop reads CATAGLSGNTIYF. The CDR3 DNA sequence: TGTGCCACCGCGGGACTCTCTGGAAACACCATATATTTT. This chain connects TRBV19 to TRBJ1-3; weak D call: TRBD1 (5 bases). The ends were cut back, 10 bases at V and 0 bases at J, with 10 bases in the middle. There are 13 residues in the CDR3. Germline V CDR1 and CDR2: LNHDA, SQIVND (reference sequence).

The rearrangement joins TRBV30 to TRBJ1-1; a possible D gene is TRBD1 (5 bases). Germline CDR1 reads GTSNPN; CDR2 reads SVGIG (reference sequence). There are 15 residues in the CDR3. V was pared by 2 bases and J by 4 bases, with 17 bases between. CDR3 region: CAWSPGVLEGTEAFF. CDR3 bases: TGTGCCTGGAGTCCGGGGGTCCTTGAGGGCACTGAAGCTTTCTTT.